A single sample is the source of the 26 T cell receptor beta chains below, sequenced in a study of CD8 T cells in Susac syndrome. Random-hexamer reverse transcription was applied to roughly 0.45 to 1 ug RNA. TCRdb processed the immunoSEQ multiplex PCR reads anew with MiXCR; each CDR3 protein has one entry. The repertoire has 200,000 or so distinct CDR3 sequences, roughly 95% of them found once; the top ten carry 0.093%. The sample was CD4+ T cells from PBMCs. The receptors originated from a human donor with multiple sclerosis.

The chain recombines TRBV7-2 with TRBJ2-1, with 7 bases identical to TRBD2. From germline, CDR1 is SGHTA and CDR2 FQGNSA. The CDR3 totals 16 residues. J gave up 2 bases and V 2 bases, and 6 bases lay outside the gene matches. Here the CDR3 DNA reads TGTGCCAGCAGCTTACGGACTAGGGGCACCTACAATGAGCAGTTCTTC. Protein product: CASSLRTRGTYNEQFF.

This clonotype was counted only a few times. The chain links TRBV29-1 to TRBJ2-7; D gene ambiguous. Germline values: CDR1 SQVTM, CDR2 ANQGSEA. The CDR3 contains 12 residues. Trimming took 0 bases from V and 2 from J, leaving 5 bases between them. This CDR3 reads CSVEDLTYEQYF. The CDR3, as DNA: TGCAGCGTTGAAGATCTAACCTACGAGCAGTACTTC.

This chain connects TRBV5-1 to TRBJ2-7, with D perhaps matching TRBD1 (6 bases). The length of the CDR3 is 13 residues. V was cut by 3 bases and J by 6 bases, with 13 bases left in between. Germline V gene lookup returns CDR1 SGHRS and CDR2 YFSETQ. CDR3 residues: CASSSWTDGEQYF. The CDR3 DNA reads TGCGCCAGCAGCTCCTGGACAGACGGCGAGCAGTACTTC.

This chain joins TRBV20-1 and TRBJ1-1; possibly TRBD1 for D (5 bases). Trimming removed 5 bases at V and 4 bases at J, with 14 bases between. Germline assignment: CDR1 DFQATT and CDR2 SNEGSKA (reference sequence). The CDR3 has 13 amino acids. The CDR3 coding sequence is TGCAGTGCTCGCCGGTACGGGGGCACTGAAGCTTTCTTT. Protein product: CSARRYGGTEAFF.

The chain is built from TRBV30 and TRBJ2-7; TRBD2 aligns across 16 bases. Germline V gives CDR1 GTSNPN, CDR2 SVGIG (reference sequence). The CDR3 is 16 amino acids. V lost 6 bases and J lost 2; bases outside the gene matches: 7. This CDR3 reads CACTGTSGGATYEQYF. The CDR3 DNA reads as TGTGCCTGCACCGGGACTAGCGGGGGGGCCACCTACGAGCAGTACTTC.

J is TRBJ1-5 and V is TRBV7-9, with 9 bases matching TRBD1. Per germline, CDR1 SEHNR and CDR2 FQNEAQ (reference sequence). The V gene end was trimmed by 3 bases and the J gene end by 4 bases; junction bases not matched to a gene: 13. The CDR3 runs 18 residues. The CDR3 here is CASSFTPWTGVINQPQHF. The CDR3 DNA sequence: TGTGCCAGCAGCTTTACGCCCTGGACAGGGGTTATAAATCAGCCCCAGCATTTT.

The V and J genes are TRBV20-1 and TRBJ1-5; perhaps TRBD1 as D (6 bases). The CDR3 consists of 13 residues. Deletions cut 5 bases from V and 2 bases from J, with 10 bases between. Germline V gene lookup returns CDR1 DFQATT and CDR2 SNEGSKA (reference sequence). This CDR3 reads CSAEQGGNQPQHF. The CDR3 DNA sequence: TGCAGTGCTGAACAGGGTGGCAATCAGCCCCAGCATTTT.

CDR3 bases: TGTGCCAGCAGCCAACCGGTGGGGGTAGCCTACAATGAGCAGTTCTTC. Its protein product is CASSQPVGVAYNEQFF. This chain joins TRBV3-1 and TRBJ2-1, with D perhaps TRBD1 or TRBD2 (5 bases each). The CDR3 is made up of 16 amino acids. Between the trimmed V and J ends, which lost 2 bases and 2 bases, there was a span of 13 bases. Germline V lookup: CDR1 LGHDT, CDR2 YNNKEL (reference sequence).

Here the CDR3 DNA reads TGTGCCAGCGCGCTACGGGGACTAGCGGGAGTGGGTGAGCAGTTCTTC. This sequence encodes CASALRGLAGVGEQFF. V usage is TRBV7-9 and J usage is TRBJ2-1; 14 nucleotides line up with TRBD2. V lost 8 bases and J lost 9; bases outside the gene matches: 12. Looked up from germline, CDR1 is SEHNR and CDR2 is FQNEAQ (reference sequence). The CDR3 spans 16 residues.

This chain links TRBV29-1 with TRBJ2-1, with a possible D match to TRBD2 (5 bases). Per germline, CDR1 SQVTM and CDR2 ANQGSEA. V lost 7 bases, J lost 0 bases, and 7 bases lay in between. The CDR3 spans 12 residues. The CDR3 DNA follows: TGCAGCGGTGAGGGCTCCTACAATGAGCAGTTCTTC. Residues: CSGEGSYNEQFF.

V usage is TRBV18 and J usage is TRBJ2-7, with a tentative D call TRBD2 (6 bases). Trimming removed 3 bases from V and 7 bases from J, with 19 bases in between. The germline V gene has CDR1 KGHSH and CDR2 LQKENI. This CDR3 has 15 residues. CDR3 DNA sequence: TGTGCCAGCTCACCGGGAGTAGCGGACTTTGATGAGCAGTACTTC. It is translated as CASSPGVADFDEQYF.

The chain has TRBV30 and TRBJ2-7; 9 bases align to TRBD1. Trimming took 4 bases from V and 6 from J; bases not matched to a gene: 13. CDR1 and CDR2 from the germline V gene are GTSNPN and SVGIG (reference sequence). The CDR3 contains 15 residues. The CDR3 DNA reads TGTGCCTGGACTCTTTGGGGGGACAGGGCGGGCGAGCAGTACTTC. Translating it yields CAWTLWGDRAGEQYF.

CDR3 sequence: CSVAGYSNQPQHF. The CDR3 DNA follows: TGCAGTGTAGCGGGGTATAGCAATCAGCCCCAGCATTTT. The chain is built from TRBV20-1 and TRBJ1-5, with D hard to call. Per the germline V gene, CDR1 is DFQATT and CDR2 is SNEGSKA (reference sequence). The CDR3 has 13 residues. Deletions cut 7 bases from V and 0 bases from J, with 10 bases between.

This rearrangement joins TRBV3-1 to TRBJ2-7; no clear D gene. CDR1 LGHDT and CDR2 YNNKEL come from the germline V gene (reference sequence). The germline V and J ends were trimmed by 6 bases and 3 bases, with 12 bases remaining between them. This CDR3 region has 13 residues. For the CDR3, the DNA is TGTGCCAGCAGTTCCCCGGTCGACTACGAGCAGTACTTC. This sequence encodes CASSSPVDYEQYF.

In nucleotides, the CDR3 is TGCAGTGCCCCTCGGGGGAACAAAGCTTTCTTT. It yields the protein CSAPRGNKAFF. The genes are TRBV20-1 and TRBJ1-1; TRBD1 might be the D (5 bases). This CDR3 comprises 11 residues. The V end lost 6 bases, the J end lost 9 bases, and 14 bases lay between the germline ends. The germline V gene encodes CDR1 DFQATT and CDR2 SNEGSKA (reference sequence).

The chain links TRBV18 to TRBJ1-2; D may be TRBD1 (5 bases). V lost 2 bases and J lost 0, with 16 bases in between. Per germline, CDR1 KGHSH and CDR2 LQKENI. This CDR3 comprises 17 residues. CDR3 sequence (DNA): TGTGCCAGCTCACCAGCGGAGGGGCCGCGAGCTAACTATGGCTACACCTTC. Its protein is CASSPAEGPRANYGYTF.

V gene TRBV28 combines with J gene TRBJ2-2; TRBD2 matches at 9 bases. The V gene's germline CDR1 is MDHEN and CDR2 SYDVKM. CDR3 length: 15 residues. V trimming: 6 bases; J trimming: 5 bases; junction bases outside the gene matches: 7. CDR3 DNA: TGTGCCAGCAGGGCGGGAGGGCCAAGGACCGGGGAGCTGTTTTTT. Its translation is CASRAGGPRTGELFF.

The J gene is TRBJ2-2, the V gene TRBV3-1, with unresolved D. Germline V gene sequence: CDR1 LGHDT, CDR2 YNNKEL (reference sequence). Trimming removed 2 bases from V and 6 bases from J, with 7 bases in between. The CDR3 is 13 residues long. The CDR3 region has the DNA TGTGCCAGCAGCCAACTCCACGCCGGGGAGCTGTTTTTT. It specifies CASSQLHAGELFF.

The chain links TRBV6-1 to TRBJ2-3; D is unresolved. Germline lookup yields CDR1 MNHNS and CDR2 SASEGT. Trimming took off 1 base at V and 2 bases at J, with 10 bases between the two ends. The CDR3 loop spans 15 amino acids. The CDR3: CASSEVLQSTDTQYF. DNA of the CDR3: TGTGCCAGCAGTGAAGTTCTACAATCCACAGATACGCAGTATTTT.

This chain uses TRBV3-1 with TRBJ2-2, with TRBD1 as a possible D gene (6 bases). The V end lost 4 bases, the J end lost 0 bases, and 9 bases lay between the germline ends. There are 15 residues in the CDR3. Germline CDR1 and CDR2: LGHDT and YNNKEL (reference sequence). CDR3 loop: CASSPGQPNTGELFF. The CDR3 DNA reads TGTGCCAGCAGCCCGGGACAACCGAACACCGGGGAGCTGTTTTTT.

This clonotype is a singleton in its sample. CDR3 DNA sequence: TGCAGTGCCTCAGAGGGTAATAGGGGCGACGAGCAGTACTTC. Translating gives CSASEGNRGDEQYF. The gene calls are TRBV20-1 and TRBJ2-7; D may match TRBD1 or TRBD2 (5 bases each). V lost 6 bases to trimming and J lost 5 bases, with 20 bases between them. This CDR3 comprises 14 residues. CDR1 DFQATT and CDR2 SNEGSKA come from the germline V gene (reference sequence).

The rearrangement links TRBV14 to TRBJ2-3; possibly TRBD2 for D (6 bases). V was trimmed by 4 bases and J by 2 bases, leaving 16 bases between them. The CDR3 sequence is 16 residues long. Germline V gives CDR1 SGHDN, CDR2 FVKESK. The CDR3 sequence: CASSLLGGGDTDTQYF. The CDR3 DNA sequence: TGTGCCAGCAGCCTCCTCGGGGGAGGAGACACAGATACGCAGTATTTT.

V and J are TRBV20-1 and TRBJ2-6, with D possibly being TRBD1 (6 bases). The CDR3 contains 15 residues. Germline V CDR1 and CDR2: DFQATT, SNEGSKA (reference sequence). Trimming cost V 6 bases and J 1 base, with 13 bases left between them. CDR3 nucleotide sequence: TGCAGTGCGAAAGGACAGTGGTCTGGGGCCAACGTCCTGACTTTC. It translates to CSAKGQWSGANVLTF.

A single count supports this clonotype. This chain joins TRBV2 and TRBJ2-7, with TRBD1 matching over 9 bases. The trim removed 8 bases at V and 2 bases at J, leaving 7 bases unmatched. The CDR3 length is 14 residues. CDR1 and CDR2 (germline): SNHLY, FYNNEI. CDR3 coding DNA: TGTGCCAGCCGGGACAGGGCTTCCCCCTACGAGCAGTACTTC. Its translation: CASRDRASPYEQYF.

This chain's CDR3 is CSASGRGNTEAFF. The CDR3 DNA follows: TGCAGTGCTAGTGGCCGAGGGAACACTGAAGCTTTCTTT. The chain carries TRBV20-1 and TRBJ1-1; D remains unclear. The CDR3 has 13 amino acids. CDR1 DFQATT and CDR2 SNEGSKA come from the germline V gene (reference sequence). V was clipped by 3 bases and J by 1 base, with 9 bases between them.

The CDR3 spells CSVSPGGLNTEAFF. CDR3 in DNA: TGCAGCGTTTCTCCAGGGGGCCTTAACACTGAAGCTTTCTTT. The chain is built from TRBV29-1 and TRBJ1-1; 8 bases align to TRBD1. Trimming at V came to 5 bases and at J to 2 bases, leaving 7 bases not matched to a gene. Germline CDR1 is SQVTM and CDR2 is ANQGSEA. The CDR3 is made up of 14 amino acids.